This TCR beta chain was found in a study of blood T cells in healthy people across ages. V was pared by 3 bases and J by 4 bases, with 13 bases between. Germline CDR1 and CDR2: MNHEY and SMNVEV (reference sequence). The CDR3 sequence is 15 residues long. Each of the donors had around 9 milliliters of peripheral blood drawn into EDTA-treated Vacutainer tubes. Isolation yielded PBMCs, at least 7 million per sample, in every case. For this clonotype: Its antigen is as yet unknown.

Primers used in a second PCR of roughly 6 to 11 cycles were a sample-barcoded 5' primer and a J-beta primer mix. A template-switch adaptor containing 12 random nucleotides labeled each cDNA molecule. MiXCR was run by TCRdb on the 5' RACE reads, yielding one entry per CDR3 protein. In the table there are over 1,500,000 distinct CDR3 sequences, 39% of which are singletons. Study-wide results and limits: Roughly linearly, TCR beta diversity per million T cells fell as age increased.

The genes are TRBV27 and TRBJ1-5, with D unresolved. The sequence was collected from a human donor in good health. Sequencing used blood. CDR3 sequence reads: CASSFLAERNQPQHF. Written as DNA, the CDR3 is TGTGCCAGCAGTTTTTTAGCGGAAAGAAATCAGCCCCAGCATTTT.